The TCR beta chain under discussion was sequenced for a study of cytomegalovirus exposure and HLA in healthy donors. Overall study findings and caveats: Links to common viral pathogens appeared, in a later analysis, for several of the most significant clusters. In an earlier analysis, productive rearrangement rates for most beta V segments clustered near 87% or 30%. In a later analysis, at a false discovery rate of 0.05, about 17,000 TCR beta sequences matched HLA alleles.

In germline, CDR1 is MNHNS, CDR2 SASEGT. This CDR3 comprises 15 residues. Deletions cut 5 bases from V and 2 bases from J, with 15 bases between. A word on this clone: Its antigen remains unidentified.

13 Jbeta primers and 60 Vbeta primers were used for the PCR. Using immunoSEQ multiplex PCR, the repertoire was profiled, and TCRdb retains in-frame clones only, with some absent. The sample has around 190,000 clones; roughly 82% are singletons. This sequence was found in a girl aged 2 to 10 in good health and CMV-seropositive. The chain is built from TRBV6-1 and TRBJ2-5; perhaps TRBD2 as D (7 bases). Sequences were obtained from PBMCs. The DNA of the CDR3 is TGTGCCAGCAGTTCCCGGGGGGCGGGACAAGAGACCCAGTACTTC. It codes for CASSSRGAGQETQYF.